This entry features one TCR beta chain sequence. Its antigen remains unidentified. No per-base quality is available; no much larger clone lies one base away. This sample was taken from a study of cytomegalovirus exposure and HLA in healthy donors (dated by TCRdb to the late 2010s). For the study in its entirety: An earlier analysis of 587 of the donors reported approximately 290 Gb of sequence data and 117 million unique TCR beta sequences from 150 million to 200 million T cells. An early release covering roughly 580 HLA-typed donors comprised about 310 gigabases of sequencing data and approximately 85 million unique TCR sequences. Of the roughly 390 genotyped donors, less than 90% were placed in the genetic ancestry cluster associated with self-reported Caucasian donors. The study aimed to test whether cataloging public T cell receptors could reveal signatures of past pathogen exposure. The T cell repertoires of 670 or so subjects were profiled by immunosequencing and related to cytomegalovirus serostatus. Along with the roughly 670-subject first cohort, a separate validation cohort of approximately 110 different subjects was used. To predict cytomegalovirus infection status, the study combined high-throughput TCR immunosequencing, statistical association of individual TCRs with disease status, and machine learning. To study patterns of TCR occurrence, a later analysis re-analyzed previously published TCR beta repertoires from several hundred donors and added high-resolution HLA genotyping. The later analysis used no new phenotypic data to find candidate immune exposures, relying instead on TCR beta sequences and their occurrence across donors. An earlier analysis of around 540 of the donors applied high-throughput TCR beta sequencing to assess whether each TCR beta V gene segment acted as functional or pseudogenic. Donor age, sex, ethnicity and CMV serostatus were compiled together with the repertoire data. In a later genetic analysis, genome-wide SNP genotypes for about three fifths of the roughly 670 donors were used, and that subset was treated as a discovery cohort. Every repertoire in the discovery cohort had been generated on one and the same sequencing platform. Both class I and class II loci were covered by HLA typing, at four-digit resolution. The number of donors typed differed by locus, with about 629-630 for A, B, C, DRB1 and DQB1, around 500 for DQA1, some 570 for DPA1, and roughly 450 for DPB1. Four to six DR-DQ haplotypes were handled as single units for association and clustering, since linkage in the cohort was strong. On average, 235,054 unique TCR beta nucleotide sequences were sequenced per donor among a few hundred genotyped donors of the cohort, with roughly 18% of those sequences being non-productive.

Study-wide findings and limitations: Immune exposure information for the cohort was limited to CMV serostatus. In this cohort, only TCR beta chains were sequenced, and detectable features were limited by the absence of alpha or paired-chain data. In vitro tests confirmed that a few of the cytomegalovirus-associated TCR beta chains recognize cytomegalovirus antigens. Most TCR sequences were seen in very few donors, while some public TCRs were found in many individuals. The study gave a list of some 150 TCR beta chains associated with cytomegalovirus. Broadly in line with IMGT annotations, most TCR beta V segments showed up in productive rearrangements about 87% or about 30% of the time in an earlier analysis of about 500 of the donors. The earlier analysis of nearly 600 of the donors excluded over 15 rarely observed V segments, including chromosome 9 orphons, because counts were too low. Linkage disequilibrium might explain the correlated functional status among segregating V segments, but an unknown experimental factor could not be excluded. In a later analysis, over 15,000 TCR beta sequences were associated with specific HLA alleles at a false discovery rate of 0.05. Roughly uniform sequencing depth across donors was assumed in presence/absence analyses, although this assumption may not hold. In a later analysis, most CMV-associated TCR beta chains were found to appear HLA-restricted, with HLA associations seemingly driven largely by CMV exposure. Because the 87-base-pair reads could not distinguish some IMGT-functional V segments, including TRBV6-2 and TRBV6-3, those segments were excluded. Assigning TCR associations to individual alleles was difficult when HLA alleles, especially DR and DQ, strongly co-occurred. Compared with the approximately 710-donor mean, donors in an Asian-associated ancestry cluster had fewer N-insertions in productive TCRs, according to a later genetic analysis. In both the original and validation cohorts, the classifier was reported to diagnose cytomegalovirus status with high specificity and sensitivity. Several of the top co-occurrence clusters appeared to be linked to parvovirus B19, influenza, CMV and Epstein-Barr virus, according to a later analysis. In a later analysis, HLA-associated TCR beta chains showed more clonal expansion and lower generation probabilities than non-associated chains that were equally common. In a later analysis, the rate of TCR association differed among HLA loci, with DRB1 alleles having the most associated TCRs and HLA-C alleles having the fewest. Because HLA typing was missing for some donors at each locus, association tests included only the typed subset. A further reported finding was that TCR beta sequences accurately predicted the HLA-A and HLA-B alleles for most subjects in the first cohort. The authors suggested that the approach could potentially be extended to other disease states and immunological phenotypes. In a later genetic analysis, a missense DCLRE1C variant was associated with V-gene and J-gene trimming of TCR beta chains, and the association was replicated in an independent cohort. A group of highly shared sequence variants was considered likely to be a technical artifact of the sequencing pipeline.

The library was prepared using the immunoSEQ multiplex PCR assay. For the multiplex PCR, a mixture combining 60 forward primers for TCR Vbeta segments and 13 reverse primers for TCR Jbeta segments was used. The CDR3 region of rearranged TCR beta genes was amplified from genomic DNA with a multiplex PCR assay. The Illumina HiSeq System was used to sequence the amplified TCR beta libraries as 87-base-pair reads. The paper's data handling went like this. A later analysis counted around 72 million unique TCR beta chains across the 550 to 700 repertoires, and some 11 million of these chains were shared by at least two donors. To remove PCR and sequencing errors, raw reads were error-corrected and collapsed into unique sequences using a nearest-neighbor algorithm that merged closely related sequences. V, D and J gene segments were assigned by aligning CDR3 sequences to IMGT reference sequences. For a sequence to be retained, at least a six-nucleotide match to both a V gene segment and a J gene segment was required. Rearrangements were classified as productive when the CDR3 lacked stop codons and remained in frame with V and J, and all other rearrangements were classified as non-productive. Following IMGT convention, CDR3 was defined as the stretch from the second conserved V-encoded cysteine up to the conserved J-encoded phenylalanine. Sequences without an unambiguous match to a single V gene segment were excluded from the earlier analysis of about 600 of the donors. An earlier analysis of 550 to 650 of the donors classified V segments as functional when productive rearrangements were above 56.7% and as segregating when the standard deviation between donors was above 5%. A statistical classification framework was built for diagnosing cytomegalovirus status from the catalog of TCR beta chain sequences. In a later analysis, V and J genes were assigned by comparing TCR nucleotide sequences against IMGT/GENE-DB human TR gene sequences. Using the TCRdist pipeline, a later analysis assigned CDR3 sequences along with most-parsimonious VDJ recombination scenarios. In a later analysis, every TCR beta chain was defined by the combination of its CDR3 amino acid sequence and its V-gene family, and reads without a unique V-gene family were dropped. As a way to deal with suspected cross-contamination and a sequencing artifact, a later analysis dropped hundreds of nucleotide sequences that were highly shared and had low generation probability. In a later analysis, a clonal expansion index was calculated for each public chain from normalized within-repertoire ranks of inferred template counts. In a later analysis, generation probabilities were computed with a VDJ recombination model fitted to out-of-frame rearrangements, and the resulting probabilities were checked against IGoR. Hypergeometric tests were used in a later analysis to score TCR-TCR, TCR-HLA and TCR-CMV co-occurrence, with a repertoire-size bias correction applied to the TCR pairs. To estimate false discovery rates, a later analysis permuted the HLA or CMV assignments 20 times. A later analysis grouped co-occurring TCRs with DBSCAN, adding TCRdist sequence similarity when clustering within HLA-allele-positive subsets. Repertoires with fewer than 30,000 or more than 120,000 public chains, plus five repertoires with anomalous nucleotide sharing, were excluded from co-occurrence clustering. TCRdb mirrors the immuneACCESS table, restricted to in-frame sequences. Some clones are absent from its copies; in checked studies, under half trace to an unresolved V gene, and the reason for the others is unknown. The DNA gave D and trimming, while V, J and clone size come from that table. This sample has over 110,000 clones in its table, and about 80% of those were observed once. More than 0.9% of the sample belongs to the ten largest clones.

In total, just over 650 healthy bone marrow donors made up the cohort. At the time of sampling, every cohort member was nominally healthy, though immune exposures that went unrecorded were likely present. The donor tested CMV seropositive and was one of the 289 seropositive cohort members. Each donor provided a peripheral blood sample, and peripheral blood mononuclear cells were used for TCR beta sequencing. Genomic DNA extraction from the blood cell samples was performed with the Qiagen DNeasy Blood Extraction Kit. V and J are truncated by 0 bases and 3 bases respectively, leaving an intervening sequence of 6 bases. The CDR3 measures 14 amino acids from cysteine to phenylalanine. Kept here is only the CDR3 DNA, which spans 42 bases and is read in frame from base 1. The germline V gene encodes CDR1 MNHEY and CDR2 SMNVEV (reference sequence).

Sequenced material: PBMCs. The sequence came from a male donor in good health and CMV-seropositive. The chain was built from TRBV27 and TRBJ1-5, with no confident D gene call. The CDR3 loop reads CASSLSFLNQPQHF. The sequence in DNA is TGTGCCAGCAGTTTATCGTTTCTCAATCAGCCCCAGCATTTT.